One and the same sample provided the 10 T cell receptor beta chains below, sequenced in a study of blood T cell repertoires in COVID-19. TCRdb keeps only in-frame clones here, not all; method: immunoSEQ multiplex PCR. The table shows about 98,000 clones, with around 90% occurring only once. Input material: peripheral blood. These receptors all stem from a man aged 45-60 years with active or convalescent COVID-19.

The V gene is TRBV5-4, the J gene TRBJ2-3; 16 bases match TRBD2. Germline trimming cut 4 bases from V and 9 bases from J; bases unmatched to any gene: 11. Germline V gene sequence: CDR1 SGHNT, CDR2 YYREEE (reference sequence). The CDR3 is made up of 17 amino acids. The CDR3 DNA reads TGTGCCAGCAGCCCCCCCGGGACTAGCGGGGGGGCCAAGACGCAGTATTTT. It yields the protein CASSPPGTSGGAKTQYF.

The chain recombines TRBV12-5 with TRBJ1-1; the D is unclear. Deletions cut 7 bases from V and 6 bases from J, with 15 bases between. Germline loops: CDR1 LGHNT, CDR2 FRNRAP. This CDR3 comprises 13 residues. The CDR3 region is CASASTAVAEAFF. CDR3 nucleotide sequence: TGTGCTAGTGCCTCCACTGCGGTAGCTGAAGCTTTCTTT.

The V call is TRBV28, the J call TRBJ2-7; D is possibly TRBD1 (5 bases). CDR1 and CDR2 (germline): MDHEN, SYDVKM. The CDR3 totals 13 residues. Trimming took off 4 bases at V and 2 bases at J, with 9 bases between the two ends. The CDR3 DNA sequence: TGTGCCAGCAGTTCCCCAGGGACCTACGAGCAGTACGTC. It specifies CASSSPGTYEQYV.

This clone was detected only once. The chain combines TRBV27 with TRBJ2-2; 11 bases agree with TRBD1. The V and J ends lost 6 bases and 7 bases, in that order; junction bases with no gene match: 7. CDR3 length: 15 residues. Germline CDR1 MNHEY, CDR2 SMNVEV (reference sequence). The chain's CDR3 is CASRPGTGGIGELFF. DNA for the CDR3: TGTGCCAGCAGACCCGGGACAGGGGGTATCGGGGAGCTGTTTTTT.

V gene TRBV28 combines with J gene TRBJ1-4, with TRBD1 matching 7 bases. Germline V lookup: CDR1 MDHEN, CDR2 SYDVKM. After removal of 10 bases from V and 4 bases from J, the junction contained 9 bases not matched to a gene. The CDR3 contains 14 residues. The CDR3 DNA reads TGTGCCACAACAACAGGGGCCGATAATGAAAAACTGTTTTTT. Its translation is CATTTGADNEKLFF.

The chain is built from TRBV5-1 and TRBJ1-3, with 8 nucleotides matching TRBD1. The V gene's germline CDR1 is SGHRS and CDR2 YFSETQ. Trimming cost V 5 bases and J 2 bases; bases outside gene matches: 3. This CDR3 is 14 amino acids long. The CDR3 bases are TGCGCCAGCAGACAGGACAGGGCTGGAAACACCATATATTTT. Amino acid sequence: CASRQDRAGNTIYF.

This chain connects TRBV5-1 to TRBJ2-5; a possible D gene is TRBD2 (5 bases). Germline values: CDR1 SGHRS, CDR2 YFSETQ. The germline V and J ends were trimmed by 1 base and 4 bases, with 11 bases remaining between them. The CDR3 has 14 residues. CDR3 in DNA: TGCGCCAGCAGCTTGAACCGGGGTGGAGAGACCCAGTACTTC. Translation gives CASSLNRGGETQYF.

The chain combines TRBV25-1 with TRBJ2-3, with 9 bases that match TRBD2. Germline V gene sequence: CDR1 MGHDK, CDR2 SYGVNS. With 0 bases clipped from V and 1 base from J, the junction kept 5 bases outside the gene matches. The CDR3 loop spans 17 amino acids. The CDR3 protein is CASSEYTASGGTDTQYF. CDR3 nucleotide sequence: TGTGCCAGCAGTGAATATACAGCTAGCGGGGGCACAGATACGCAGTATTTT.

V and J are TRBV9 and TRBJ2-6; D remains unclear. Germline assignment: CDR1 SGDLS and CDR2 YYNGEE. V gave up 3 bases and J gave up 0 bases, with 4 bases separating them. This CDR3 is built from 14 residues. CDR3 sequence (DNA): TGTGCCAGCAGCGCCATCTCTGGGGCCAACGTCCTGACTTTC. It encodes CASSAISGANVLTF.

This clone was observed a handful of times. CDR3 nucleotide sequence: TGTGCCAGTAGTTCCACCAGGGGATCCGAGCAGTACGTC. It yields the protein CASSSTRGSEQYV. The chain carries TRBV19 and TRBJ2-7; possibly TRBD1 for D (6 bases). Per germline, CDR1 LNHDA and CDR2 SQIVND (reference sequence). The CDR3 is 13 residues long. V lost 5 bases to trimming and J lost 6 bases, with 14 bases between them.